This T cell receptor (beta chain) was identified during a study of blood T cells in healthy people across ages. Study at large: Roughly one uniquely barcoded beta molecule per two T cells was captured.

This CDR3 is built from 15 residues. CDR1 and CDR2 from the germline V gene are MGHRA and YSYEKL. The ends were cut back, 1 base at V and 2 bases at J, with 11 bases in the middle. The authors ran a second PCR of about 7 to 11 cycles using a sample-barcoded 5' primer and a J-beta primer mix. TCRdb reprocessed the 5' RACE reads via MiXCR and lists one record per CDR3 protein. The table shows 700,000 to 900,000 distinct CDR3 sequences, with roughly 25% occurring only once. These sequences were also reported in another study, on T cells of mothers and their children.

Sequencing was carried out using blood. The V call is TRBV4-1, the J call TRBJ2-5, with D tentatively TRBD2 (5 bases). The TCR originated in a boy aged 5-17 years in good health. CDR3 DNA: TGCGCCAGCAGCCAAGGACTATTCGTACAAGAGACCCAGTACTTC. Its protein product is CASSQGLFVQETQYF.